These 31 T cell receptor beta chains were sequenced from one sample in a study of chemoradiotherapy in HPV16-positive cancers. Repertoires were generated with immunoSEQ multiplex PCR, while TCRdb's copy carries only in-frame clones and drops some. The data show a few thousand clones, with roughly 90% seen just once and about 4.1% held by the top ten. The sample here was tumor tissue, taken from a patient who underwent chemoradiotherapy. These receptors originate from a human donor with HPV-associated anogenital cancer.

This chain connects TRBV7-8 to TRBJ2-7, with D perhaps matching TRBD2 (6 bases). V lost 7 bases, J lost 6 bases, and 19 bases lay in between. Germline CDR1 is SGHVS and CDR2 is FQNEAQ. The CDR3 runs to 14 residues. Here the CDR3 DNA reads TGTGCCAGCACCCTGGGGTCTGCGGGGATCGAGCAGTACTTC. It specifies CASTLGSAGIEQYF. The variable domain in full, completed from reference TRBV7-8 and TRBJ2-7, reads GAGVSQSPRYKVAKRGQDVALRCDPISGHVSLFWYQQALGQGPEFLTYFQNEAQLDKSGLPSDRFFAERPEGSVSTLKIQRTQQEDSAVYLCASTLGSAGIEQYFGPGTRLTVT.

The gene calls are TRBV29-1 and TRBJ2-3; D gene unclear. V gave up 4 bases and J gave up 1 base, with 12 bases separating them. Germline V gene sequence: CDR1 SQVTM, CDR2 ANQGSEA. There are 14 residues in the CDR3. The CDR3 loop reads CSVVLGIGTDTQYF. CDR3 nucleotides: TGCAGCGTTGTCTTGGGGATTGGCACAGATACGCAGTATTTT.

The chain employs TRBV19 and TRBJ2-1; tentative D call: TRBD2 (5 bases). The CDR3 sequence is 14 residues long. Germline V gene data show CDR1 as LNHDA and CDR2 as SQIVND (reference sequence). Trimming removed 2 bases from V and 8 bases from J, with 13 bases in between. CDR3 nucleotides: TGTGCCAGTAGTATAATACTAGTTGCAGATGAGCAGTTCTTC. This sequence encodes CASSIILVADEQFF.

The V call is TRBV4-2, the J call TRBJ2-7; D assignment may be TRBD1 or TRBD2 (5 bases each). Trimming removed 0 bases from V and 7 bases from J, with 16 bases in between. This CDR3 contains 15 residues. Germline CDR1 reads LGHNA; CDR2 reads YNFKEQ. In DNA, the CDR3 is TGTGCCAGCAGCCAAGATCGTGGGACCGGGGTTGAGCAGTACTTC. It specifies CASSQDRGTGVEQYF.

In DNA form, the CDR3 reads TGTGCCAGCTCGGGTTCTGGGGCCAACGTCCTGACTTTC. It encodes CASSGSGANVLTF. The chain uses TRBV6-1 and TRBJ2-6, with no clear D. The CDR3 is 13 residues long. Germline loops: CDR1 MNHNS, CDR2 SASEGT. V was cut by 8 bases and J by 1 base, with 6 bases left in between.

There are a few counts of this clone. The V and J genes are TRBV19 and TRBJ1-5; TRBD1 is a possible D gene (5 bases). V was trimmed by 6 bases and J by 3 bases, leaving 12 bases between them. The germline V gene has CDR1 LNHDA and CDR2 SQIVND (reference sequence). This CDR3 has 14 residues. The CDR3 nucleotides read TGTGCCAGTAGCAGGGATAGGAACAATCAGCCCCAGCATTTT. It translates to CASSRDRNNQPQHF.

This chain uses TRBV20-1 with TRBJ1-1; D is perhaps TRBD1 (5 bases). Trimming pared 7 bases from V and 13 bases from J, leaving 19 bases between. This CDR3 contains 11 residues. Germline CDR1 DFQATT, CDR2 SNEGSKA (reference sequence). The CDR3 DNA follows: TGCAGTGGTAGCGTGCAGGGAATAGTTTTCTTT. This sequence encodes CSGSVQGIVFF.

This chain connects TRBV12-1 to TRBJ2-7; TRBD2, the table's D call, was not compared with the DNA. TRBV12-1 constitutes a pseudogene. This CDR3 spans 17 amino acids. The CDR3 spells CASIQSSRTSGSYEQYF. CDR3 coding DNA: TGTGCCAGCATTCAGTCATCACGGACTAGCGGATCCTACGAGCAGTACTTC.

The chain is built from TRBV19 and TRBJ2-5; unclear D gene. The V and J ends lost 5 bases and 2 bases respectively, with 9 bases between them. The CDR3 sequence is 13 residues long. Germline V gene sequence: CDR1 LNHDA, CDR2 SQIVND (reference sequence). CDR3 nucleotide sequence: TGTGCCAGTAGTCGGAGTGGGCAAGAGACCCAGTACTTC. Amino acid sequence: CASSRSGQETQYF.

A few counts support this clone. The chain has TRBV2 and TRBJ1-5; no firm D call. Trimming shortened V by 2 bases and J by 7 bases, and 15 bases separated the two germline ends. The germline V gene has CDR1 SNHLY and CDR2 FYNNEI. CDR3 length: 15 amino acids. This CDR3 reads CASSERVAQVQPQHF. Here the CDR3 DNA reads TGTGCCAGCAGTGAAAGGGTAGCGCAAGTCCAGCCCCAGCATTTT. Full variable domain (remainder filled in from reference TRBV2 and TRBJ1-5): EPEVTQTPSHQVTQMGQEVILRCVPISNHLYFYWYRQILGQKVEFLVSFYNNEISEKSEIFDDQFSVERPDGSNFTLKIRSTKLEDSAMYFCASSERVAQVQPQHFGDGTRLSIL.

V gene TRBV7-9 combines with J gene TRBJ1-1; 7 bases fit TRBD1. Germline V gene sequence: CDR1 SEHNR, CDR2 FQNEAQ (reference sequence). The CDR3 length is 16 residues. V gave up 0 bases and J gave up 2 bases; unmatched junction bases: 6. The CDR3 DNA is TGTGCCAGCAGCTTAGCCAGGGGACAGCTCAACACTGAAGCTTTCTTT. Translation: CASSLARGQLNTEAFF.

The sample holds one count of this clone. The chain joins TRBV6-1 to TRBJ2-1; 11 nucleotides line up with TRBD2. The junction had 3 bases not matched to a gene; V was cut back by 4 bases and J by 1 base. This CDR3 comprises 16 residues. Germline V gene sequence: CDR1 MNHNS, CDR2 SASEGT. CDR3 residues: CASSGGLAASYNEQFF. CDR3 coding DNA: TGTGCCAGCAGTGGGGGACTAGCGGCGTCCTACAATGAGCAGTTCTTC.

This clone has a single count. DNA for the CDR3: TGCGCCAGCAGAGGTTCCTTGAACACTGAAGCTTTCTTT. Translating gives CASRGSLNTEAFF. This chain links TRBV10-2 with TRBJ1-1, with D unclear. Germline V gives CDR1 WSHSY, CDR2 SAAADI. The V and J ends lost 6 bases and 0 bases respectively, with 8 bases between them. The CDR3 consists of 13 residues.

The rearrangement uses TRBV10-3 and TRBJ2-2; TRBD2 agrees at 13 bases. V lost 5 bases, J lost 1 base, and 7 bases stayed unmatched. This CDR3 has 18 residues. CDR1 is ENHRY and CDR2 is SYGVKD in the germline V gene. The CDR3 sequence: CAISQLAGGPLNTGELFF. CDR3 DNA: TGTGCCATCAGTCAACTAGCGGGGGGGCCACTGAACACCGGGGAGCTGTTTTTT.

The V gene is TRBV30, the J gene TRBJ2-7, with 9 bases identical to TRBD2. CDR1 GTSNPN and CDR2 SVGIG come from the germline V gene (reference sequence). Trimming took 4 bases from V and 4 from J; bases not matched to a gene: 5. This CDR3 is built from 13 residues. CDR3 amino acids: CAWKSSGAYEQYF. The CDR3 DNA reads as TGTGCCTGGAAATCTAGCGGGGCGTACGAGCAGTACTTC. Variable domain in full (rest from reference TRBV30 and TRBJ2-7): SQTIHQWPATLVQPVGSPLSLECTVEGTSNPNLYWYRQAAGRGLQLLFYSVGIGQISSEVPQNLSASRPQDRQFILSSKKLLLSDSGFYLCAWKSSGAYEQYFGPGTRLTVT.

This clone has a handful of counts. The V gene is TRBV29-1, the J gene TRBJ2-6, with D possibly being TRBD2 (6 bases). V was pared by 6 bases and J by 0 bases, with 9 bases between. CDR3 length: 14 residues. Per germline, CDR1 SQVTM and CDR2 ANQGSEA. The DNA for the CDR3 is TGCAGCGTACGCGGGACCTCTGGGGCCAACGTCCTGACTTTC. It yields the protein CSVRGTSGANVLTF. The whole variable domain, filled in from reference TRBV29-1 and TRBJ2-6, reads SAVISQKPSRDICQRGTSLTIQCQVDSQVTMMFWYRQQPGQSLTLIATANQGSEATYESGFVIDKFPISRPNLTFSTLTVSNMSPEDSSIYLCSVRGTSGANVLTFGAGSRLTVL.

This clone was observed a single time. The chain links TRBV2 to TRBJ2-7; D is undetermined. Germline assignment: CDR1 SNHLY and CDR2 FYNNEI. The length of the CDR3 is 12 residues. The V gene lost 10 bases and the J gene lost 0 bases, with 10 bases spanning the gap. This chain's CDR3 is CANGESSYEQYF. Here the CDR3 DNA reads TGTGCCAACGGTGAAAGCTCCTACGAGCAGTACTTC.

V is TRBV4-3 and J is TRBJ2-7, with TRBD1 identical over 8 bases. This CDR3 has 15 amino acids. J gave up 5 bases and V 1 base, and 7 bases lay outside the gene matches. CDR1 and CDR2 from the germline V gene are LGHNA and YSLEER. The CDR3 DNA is TGCGCCAGCAGCCAAGCGCCGGGACAGGCCAACGAGCAGTACTTC. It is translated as CASSQAPGQANEQYF.

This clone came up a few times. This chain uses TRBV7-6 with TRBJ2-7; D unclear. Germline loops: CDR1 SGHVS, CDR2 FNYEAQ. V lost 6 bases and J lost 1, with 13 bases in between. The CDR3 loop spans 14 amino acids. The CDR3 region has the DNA TGTGCCAGCAGTTACGAACTGGGTTCCTACGAGCAGTACTTC. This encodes CASSYELGSYEQYF.

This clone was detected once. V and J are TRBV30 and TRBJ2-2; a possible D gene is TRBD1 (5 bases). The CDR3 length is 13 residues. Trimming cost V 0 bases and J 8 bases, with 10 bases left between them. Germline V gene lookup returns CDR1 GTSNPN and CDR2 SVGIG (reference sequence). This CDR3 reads CAWSVHKGGELFF. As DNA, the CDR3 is TGTGCCTGGAGTGTCCACAAGGGGGGGGAGCTGTTTTTT.

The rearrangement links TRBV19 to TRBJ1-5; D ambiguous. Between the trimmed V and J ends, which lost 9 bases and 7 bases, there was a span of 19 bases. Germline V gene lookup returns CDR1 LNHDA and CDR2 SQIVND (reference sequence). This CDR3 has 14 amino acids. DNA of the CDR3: TGTGCCAGCAACCGGGCACCAGGAGAGCAGCCCCAGCATTTT. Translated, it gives CASNRAPGEQPQHF. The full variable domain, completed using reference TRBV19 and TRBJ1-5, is DGGITQSPKYLFRKEGQNVTLSCEQNLNHDAMYWYRQDPGQGLRLIYYSQIVNDFQKGDIAEGYSVSREKKESFPLTVTSAQKNPTAFYLCASNRAPGEQPQHFGDGTRLSIL.

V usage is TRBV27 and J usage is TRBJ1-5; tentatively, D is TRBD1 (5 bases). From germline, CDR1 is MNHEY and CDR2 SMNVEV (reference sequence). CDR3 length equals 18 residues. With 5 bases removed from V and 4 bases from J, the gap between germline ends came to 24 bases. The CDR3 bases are TGTGCCAGCAGTCGATGGGGAGGGGACGGGGGATCTAATCAGCCCCAGCATTTT. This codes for CASSRWGGDGGSNQPQHF.

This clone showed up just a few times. The CDR3: CASSLPSRGYTF. CDR3 in DNA: TGTGCCAGCAGCCTCCCTTCCCGTGGCTACACCTTC. The gene calls are TRBV5-8 and TRBJ1-2; no firm D call. CDR1 is SGHTS and CDR2 is YDEGEE in the germline V gene. The CDR3 is 12 amino acids. V was cut by 4 bases and J by 7 bases, with 11 bases left in between. Filled out from reference TRBV5-8 and TRBJ1-2, the complete variable domain reads EAGVTQSPTHLIKTRGQQATLRCSPISGHTSVYWYQQALGLGLQFLLWYDEGEERNRGNFPPRFSGRQFPNYSSELNVNALELEDSALYLCASSLPSRGYTFGSGTRLTVV.

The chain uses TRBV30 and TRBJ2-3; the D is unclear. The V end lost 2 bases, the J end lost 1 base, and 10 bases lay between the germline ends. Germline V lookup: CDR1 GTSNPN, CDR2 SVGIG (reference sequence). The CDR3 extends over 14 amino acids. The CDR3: CAWSFDTRTDTQYF. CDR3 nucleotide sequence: TGTGCCTGGAGTTTCGACACCCGCACAGATACGCAGTATTTT. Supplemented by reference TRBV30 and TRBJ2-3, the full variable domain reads SQTIHQWPATLVQPVGSPLSLECTVEGTSNPNLYWYRQAAGRGLQLLFYSVGIGQISSEVPQNLSASRPQDRQFILSSKKLLLSDSGFYLCAWSFDTRTDTQYFGPGTRLTVL.

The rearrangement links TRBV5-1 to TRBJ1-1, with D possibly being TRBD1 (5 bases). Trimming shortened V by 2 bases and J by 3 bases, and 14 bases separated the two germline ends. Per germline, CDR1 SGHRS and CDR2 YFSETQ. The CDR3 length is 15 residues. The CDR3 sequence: CASSLKEMGHTEAFF. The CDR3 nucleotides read TGCGCCAGCAGCTTAAAGGAGATGGGGCACACTGAAGCTTTCTTT.

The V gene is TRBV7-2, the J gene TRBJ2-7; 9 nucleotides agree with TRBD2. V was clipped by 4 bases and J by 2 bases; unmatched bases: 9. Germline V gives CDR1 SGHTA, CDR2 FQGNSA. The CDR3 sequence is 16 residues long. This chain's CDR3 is CASSWGAAGGTYEQYF. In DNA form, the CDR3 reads TGTGCCAGCAGCTGGGGTGCAGCGGGGGGTACCTACGAGCAGTACTTC.

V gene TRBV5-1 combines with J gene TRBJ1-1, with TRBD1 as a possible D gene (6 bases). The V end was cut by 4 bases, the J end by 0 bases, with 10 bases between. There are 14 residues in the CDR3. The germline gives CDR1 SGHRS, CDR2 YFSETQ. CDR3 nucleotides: TGCGCCAGCAGCGTAGGGGGTTTGAACACTGAAGCTTTCTTT. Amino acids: CASSVGGLNTEAFF.

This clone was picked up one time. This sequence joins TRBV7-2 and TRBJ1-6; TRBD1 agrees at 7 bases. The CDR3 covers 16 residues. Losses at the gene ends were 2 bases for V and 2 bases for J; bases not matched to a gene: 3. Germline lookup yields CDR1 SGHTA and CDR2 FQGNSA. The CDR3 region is CASSLNGQAYNSPLHF. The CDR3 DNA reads TGTGCCAGCAGCTTAAACGGACAGGCCTATAATTCACCCCTCCACTTT.

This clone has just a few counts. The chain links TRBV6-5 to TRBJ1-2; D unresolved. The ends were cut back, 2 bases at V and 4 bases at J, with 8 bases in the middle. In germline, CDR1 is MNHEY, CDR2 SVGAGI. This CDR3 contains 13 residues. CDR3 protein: CASSYKGIYGYTF. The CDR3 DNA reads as TGTGCCAGCAGTTACAAAGGGATCTATGGCTACACCTTC.

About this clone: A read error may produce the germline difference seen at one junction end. CDR3 loop: CASSRGTSGGSDTQYF. Written as DNA, the CDR3 is TGTGCTAGCAGCAGGGGGACTAGCGGGGGCTCAGATACGCAGTATTTT. V and J are TRBV7-7 and TRBJ2-3, with 14 bases lining up with TRBD2. The CDR3 has 16 amino acids. Germline CDR1 reads SSHAT; CDR2 reads FNYEAQ (reference sequence).

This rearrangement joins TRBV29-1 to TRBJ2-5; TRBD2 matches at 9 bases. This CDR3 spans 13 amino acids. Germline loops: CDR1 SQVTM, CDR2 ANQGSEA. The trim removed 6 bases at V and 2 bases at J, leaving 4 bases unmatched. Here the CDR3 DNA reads TGCAGCGTAGCGGGGGGTGGTCAAGAGACCCAGTACTTC. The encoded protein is CSVAGGGQETQYF. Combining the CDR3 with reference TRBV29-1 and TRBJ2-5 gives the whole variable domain SAVISQKPSRDICQRGTSLTIQCQVDSQVTMMFWYRQQPGQSLTLIATANQGSEATYESGFVIDKFPISRPNLTFSTLTVSNMSPEDSSIYLCSVAGGGQETQYFGPGTRLLVL.